Presented here are 23 T cell receptor beta chains from one specimen sequenced in a study of shared clonotypes between healthy human individuals. As defined, naive CD8 cells were CD45RO-negative and positively selected for CCR7, with terminally differentiated effector memory CD45RA+ cells excluded. The protocol was immunoSEQ multiplex PCR, while the TCRdb copy is restricted to in-frame clones and leaves out a portion. The sample consists of around 2.1 million clones, approximately 94% of them appearing once. Material: naive CD8+ T cells from PBMCs. The receptors here all came from a man aged 18 to 30 in good health. Some clones in this sample may be carry-over from other donors' samples.

The chain combines TRBV4-2 with TRBJ2-7, with 9 bases lining up with TRBD1. Germline CDR1 LGHNA, CDR2 YNFKEQ. V was clipped by 2 bases and J by 5 bases; unmatched bases: 7. The CDR3 is made up of 15 amino acids. CDR3 sequence reads: CASSQTGQGRHEQYF. CDR3 DNA sequence: TGTGCCAGCAGCCAAACGGGACAGGGTCGGCACGAGCAGTACTTC.

The V call is TRBV7-9, the J call TRBJ1-5; D unresolved. Trimming removed 1 base from V and 2 bases from J, with 9 bases in between. The CDR3 length is 15 residues. Germline V lookup: CDR1 SEHNR, CDR2 FQNEAQ (reference sequence). CDR3 sequence (DNA): TGTGCCAGCAGCTTAGGGAGGTACGGCAATCAGCCCCAGCATTTT. Protein: CASSLGRYGNQPQHF.

The chain is built from TRBV6-1 and TRBJ2-1; no clear D gene. Germline V gene data show CDR1 as MNHNS and CDR2 as SASEGT. The ends were cut back, 6 bases at V and 0 bases at J, with 3 bases in the middle. This CDR3 has 12 amino acids. In DNA, the CDR3 is TGTGCCAGCAGGGGCTCCTACAATGAGCAGTTCTTC. Protein sequence: CASRGSYNEQFF.

The chain has TRBV11-1 and TRBJ2-7; TRBD2 matches at 12 bases. The CDR3 is 16 amino acids. The V and J ends lost 3 bases and 0 bases, in that order; junction bases with no gene match: 3. Germline V gene sequence: CDR1 SGHAT, CDR2 FQDESV (reference sequence). This chain's CDR3 is CASSFGLAGTSYEQYF. The CDR3 region has the DNA TGTGCCAGCAGCTTCGGACTAGCGGGGACCTCCTACGAGCAGTACTTC.

V gene TRBV5-5 combines with J gene TRBJ2-7; no clear D gene. CDR3 length: 14 amino acids. The V end was cut by 0 bases, the J end by 5 bases, with 12 bases between. Germline CDR1 reads SGHKS; CDR2 reads YYEKEE (reference sequence). The CDR3 protein is CASSLDNNPHEQYF. The CDR3 DNA reads as TGTGCCAGCAGCTTGGACAACAACCCCCACGAGCAGTACTTC.

This clone was seen only a few times. This sequence joins TRBV27 and TRBJ1-2; no clear D. V was cut by 6 bases and J by 8 bases, with 7 bases left in between. This CDR3 is 10 amino acids long. The germline gives CDR1 MNHEY, CDR2 SMNVEV (reference sequence). The CDR3 is CASRGSGYTF. As DNA, the CDR3 is TGTGCCAGCAGGGGGAGCGGCTACACCTTC.

The V call is TRBV28, the J call TRBJ1-4, with 9 bases identical to TRBD1. The V gene end was trimmed by 6 bases and the J gene end by 8 bases; junction bases not matched to a gene: 10. Germline CDR1 reads MDHEN; CDR2 reads SYDVKM. This CDR3 contains 15 residues. The CDR3 nucleotides are TGTGCCAGCAGGGCCTCGGGGGACAGGGCAGAAAAACTGTTTTTT. Its protein product is CASRASGDRAEKLFF.

This chain uses TRBV5-1 with TRBJ2-7, with D possibly TRBD2 on 6 matching bases. Trimming removed 4 bases from V and 6 bases from J, with 14 bases in between. The germline gives CDR1 SGHRS, CDR2 YFSETQ. The CDR3 has 13 amino acids. In nucleotides, the CDR3 is TGCGCCAGCAGCCTGGAGGGGAGGCCCGAGCAGTACTTC. As protein: CASSLEGRPEQYF.

The rearrangement uses TRBV11-2 and TRBJ2-5; 7 positions match TRBD1. Looked up from germline, CDR1 is SGHAT and CDR2 is FQNNGV. This CDR3 contains 16 residues. Trimming removed 5 bases from V and 5 bases from J; junction bases left unmatched: 14. The CDR3 here is CASSIAPKGAVETQYF. CDR3 in DNA: TGTGCCAGCAGCATTGCCCCGAAGGGGGCGGTTGAGACCCAGTACTTC.

V and J are TRBV4-1 and TRBJ1-1; a possible D gene is TRBD1 (5 bases). The CDR3 totals 14 residues. Germline V lookup: CDR1 MGHRA, CDR2 YSYEKL. V was clipped by 4 bases and J by 5 bases, with 14 bases between them. CDR3 coding DNA: TGCGCCAGCAGCCCTTTCGCAGAGGGGACTGAAGCTTTCTTT. It specifies CASSPFAEGTEAFF.

The J gene is TRBJ2-1, the V gene TRBV18, with 15 bases matching TRBD2. The trim removed 6 bases at V and 8 bases at J, leaving 8 bases unmatched. Germline assignment: CDR1 KGHSH and CDR2 LQKENI. CDR3 length equals 16 residues. The CDR3 is CASSSGLAGGGYEQFF. CDR3 nucleotides: TGTGCCAGCTCTTCTGGACTAGCGGGAGGGGGGTATGAGCAGTTCTTC.

V usage is TRBV10-2 and J usage is TRBJ1-1; TRBD1 matches 8 bases. This CDR3 has 15 residues. V trimming: 3 bases; J trimming: 0 bases; junction bases outside the gene matches: 3. Germline V lookup: CDR1 WSHSY, CDR2 SAAADI. CDR3 region: CASSDPTGVNTEAFF. Written as DNA, the CDR3 is TGCGCCAGCAGTGACCCGACAGGGGTGAACACTGAAGCTTTCTTT.

The chain is built from TRBV13 and TRBJ2-1; D is unclear. CDR3 length equals 13 residues. CDR1 PRHDT and CDR2 FYEKMQ come from the germline V gene (reference sequence). V shed 3 bases and J shed 5 bases, with 8 bases lying between them. The CDR3 DNA reads as TGTGCCAGCAGCTTGCGGCTCCACAATGAGCAGTTCTTC. As protein: CASSLRLHNEQFF.

Concerning this clone: Other DNA sequences of this sample code for an identical CDR3. The chain carries TRBV19 and TRBJ2-1; 7 nucleotides agree with TRBD1. Germline assignment: CDR1 LNHDA and CDR2 SQIVND (reference sequence). V shed 3 bases, J shed 2 bases, and the junction held 1 base outside the gene matches. The CDR3 length is 14 residues. The CDR3 nucleotides read TGTGCCAGTAGTATGGGGACAGCCTACAATGAGCAGTTCTTC. This gives the protein CASSMGTAYNEQFF.

The CDR3, as DNA: TGTGCCAGCAGCCCCATAGACAGGGGGGTGGGCAATGAGCAGTTCTTC. Translated: CASSPIDRGVGNEQFF. V usage is TRBV7-9 and J usage is TRBJ2-1, with TRBD1 identical over 9 bases. Germline CDR1 SEHNR, CDR2 FQNEAQ (reference sequence). The V gene end was trimmed by 5 bases and the J gene end by 6 bases; junction bases not matched to a gene: 11. The CDR3 runs 16 residues. The whole variable domain, filled in from reference TRBV7-9 and TRBJ2-1, reads DTGVSQNPRHKITKRGQNVTFRCDPISEHNRLYWYRQTLGQGPEFLTYFQNEAQLEKSRLLSDRFSAERPKGSFSTLEIQRTEQGDSAMYLCASSPIDRGVGNEQFFGPGTRLTVL.

The chain recombines TRBV15 with TRBJ1-5; D might be TRBD1 (5 bases). The germline gives CDR1 LNHNV, CDR2 YYDKDF (reference sequence). The CDR3 is 17 residues long. The V end was cut by 1 base, the J end by 6 bases, with 19 bases between. CDR3 sequence reads: CATSRVGGRPEGQPQHF. CDR3 nucleotides: TGTGCCACCAGCAGAGTCGGGGGACGTCCAGAAGGTCAGCCCCAGCATTTT. The full variable domain, rest sourced from reference TRBV15 and TRBJ1-5, is DAMVIQNPRYQVTQFGKPVTLSCSQTLNHNVMYWYQQKSSQAPKLLFHYYDKDFNNEADTPDNFQSRRPNTSFCFLDIRSPGLGDTAMYLCATSRVGGRPEGQPQHFGDGTRLSIL.

The rearrangement uses TRBV11-2 and TRBJ2-7; 10 bases agree with TRBD2. CDR3 length: 16 amino acids. V gave up 5 bases and J gave up 5 bases; unmatched junction bases: 12. Per germline, CDR1 SGHAT and CDR2 FQNNGV. This CDR3 is CASSPAWLAGVHEQYF. The CDR3 coding sequence is TGTGCCAGCAGCCCCGCGTGGCTAGCGGGAGTACACGAGCAGTACTTC.

The genes are TRBV10-3 and TRBJ2-1, with 13 bases lining up with TRBD2. This CDR3 comprises 18 residues. Trimming removed 6 bases from V and 0 bases from J; junction bases left unmatched: 8. The germline CDR1 and CDR2 sequences are ENHRY and SYGVKD. The CDR3 DNA reads as TGTGCCATCAGACCGACTAGCGGGAGGACTTTCTCCTACAATGAGCAGTTCTTC. Amino acids: CAIRPTSGRTFSYNEQFF.

The chain is built from TRBV5-1 and TRBJ1-1; TRBD1 agrees at 9 bases. After removal of 4 bases from V and 3 bases from J, the junction contained 10 bases not matched to a gene. Germline lookup yields CDR1 SGHRS and CDR2 YFSETQ. This CDR3 has 16 residues. CDR3 bases: TGCGCCAGCAGCCTACGACAGGGGGAGTGGGACACTGAAGCTTTCTTT. This gives the protein CASSLRQGEWDTEAFF.

This chain uses TRBV6-5 with TRBJ2-5; weak D call: TRBD2 (7 bases). The CDR3 runs to 15 residues. V lost 5 bases and J 4 bases, leaving 17 bases between the germline ends. Germline-derived CDR1 and CDR2 are MNHEY and SVGAGI. CDR3 in amino acids: CASSPPRGGGETQYF. The CDR3 DNA reads TGTGCCAGCAGTCCCCCTAGGGGGGGAGGAGAGACCCAGTACTTC.

CDR3 nucleotide sequence: TGTGCCAGCAGCTCAGACGGTGGCAGGGGGCTGGAGACCCAGTACTTC. Protein product: CASSSDGGRGLETQYF. The chain uses TRBV5-8 and TRBJ2-5, with 8 nucleotides matching TRBD1. CDR3 length equals 16 residues. With 3 bases clipped from V and 5 bases from J, the junction kept 12 bases outside the gene matches. CDR1 is SGHTS and CDR2 is YDEGEE in the germline V gene.

This clone has just one count. V is TRBV28 and J is TRBJ2-5, with 7 bases identical to TRBD2. This CDR3 is 14 amino acids long. Germline V CDR1 and CDR2: MDHEN, SYDVKM. J was trimmed by 2 bases and V by 6 bases; bases with no gene match: 6. DNA for the CDR3: TGTGCCAGCAGCACCCCCGGGGGGCAAGAGACCCAGTACTTC. It is translated as CASSTPGGQETQYF.

V is TRBV4-2 and J is TRBJ2-7; D may be TRBD2 (6 bases). Trimming took off 4 bases at V and 1 base at J, with 17 bases between the two ends. The CDR3 contains 16 residues. Germline V lookup: CDR1 LGHNA, CDR2 YNFKEQ. CDR3 sequence reads: CASSREPGLLSYEQYF. Here the CDR3 DNA reads TGTGCCAGCAGCCGAGAACCGGGACTCCTTTCCTACGAGCAGTACTTC.